Following are 2 T cell receptor beta chains from one sample sequenced in a study of T cells in tuberculosis. Sorting used thawed, overnight-rested PBMC stained with anti-CD3, a viability dye and GMM-loaded CD1B tetramer. C32 glucose monomycolate from Rhodococcus equi was loaded onto the CD1B tetramers. The method was immunoSEQ multiplex PCR; TCRdb's version includes in-frame clones alone and lacks a portion of them. The profile shows approximately 58,000 clones, around 90% of them singletons. The specimen sequenced was CD1b-GMM tetramer-negative cells sorted from PBMCs. Receptors were obtained from an adult woman with latent tuberculosis.

This sequence joins TRBV7-9 and TRBJ1-1; possible D gene TRBD1, 6 bases. V was trimmed by 5 bases and J by 3 bases, leaving 16 bases between them. Germline V lookup: CDR1 SEHNR, CDR2 FQNEAQ (reference sequence). This CDR3 is 15 amino acids long. CDR3 in amino acids: CASSKAGGVDTEAFF. CDR3 bases: TGTGCCAGCAGCAAAGCGGGGGGCGTGGACACTGAAGCTTTCTTT.

This rearrangement joins TRBV10-3 to TRBJ1-2; TRBD1 aligns across 11 bases. The CDR3 is made up of 15 amino acids. V gave up 0 bases and J gave up 14 bases; unmatched junction bases: 11. Germline V gene sequence: CDR1 ENHRY, CDR2 SYGVKD. Here the CDR3 DNA reads TGTGCCATCAGTGAGTCCCTGGGGGACAGGGGGTTCAAGACCTTC. Its translation: CAISESLGDRGFKTF.